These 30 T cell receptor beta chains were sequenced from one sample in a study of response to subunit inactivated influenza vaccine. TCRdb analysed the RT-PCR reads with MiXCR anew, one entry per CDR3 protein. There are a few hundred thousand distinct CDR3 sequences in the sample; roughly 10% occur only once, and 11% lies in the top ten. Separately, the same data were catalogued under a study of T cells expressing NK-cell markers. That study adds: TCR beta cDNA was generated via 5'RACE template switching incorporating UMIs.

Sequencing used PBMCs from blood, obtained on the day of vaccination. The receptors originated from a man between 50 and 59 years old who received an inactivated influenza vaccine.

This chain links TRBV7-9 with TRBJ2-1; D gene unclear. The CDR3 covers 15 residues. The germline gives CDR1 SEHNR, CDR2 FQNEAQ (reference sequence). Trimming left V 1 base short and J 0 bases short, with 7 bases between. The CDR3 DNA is TGTGCCAGCAGCTTAGTTGAAACCTCCTACAATGAGCAGTTCTTC. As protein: CASSLVETSYNEQFF.

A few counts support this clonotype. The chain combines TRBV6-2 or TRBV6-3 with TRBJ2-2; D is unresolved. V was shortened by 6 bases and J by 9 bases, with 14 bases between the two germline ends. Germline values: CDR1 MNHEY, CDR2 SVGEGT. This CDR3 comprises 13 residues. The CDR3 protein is CASSREERWELFF. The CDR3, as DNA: TGTGCCAGCAGCCGCGAGGAGAGATGGGAGCTGTTTTTT.

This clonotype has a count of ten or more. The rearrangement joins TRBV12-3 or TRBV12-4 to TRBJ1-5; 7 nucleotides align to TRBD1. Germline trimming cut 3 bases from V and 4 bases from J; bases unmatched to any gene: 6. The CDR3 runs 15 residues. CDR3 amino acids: CASSFGGRGNQPQHF. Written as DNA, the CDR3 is TGTGCCAGCAGTTTCGGCGGCAGGGGGAATCAGCCCCAGCATTTT.

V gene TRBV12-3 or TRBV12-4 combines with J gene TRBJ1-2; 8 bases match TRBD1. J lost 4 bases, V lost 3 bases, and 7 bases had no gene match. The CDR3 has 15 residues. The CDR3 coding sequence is TGTGCCAGCAGTTTTGACAGGGGTGGGGCCTATGGCTACACCTTC. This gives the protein CASSFDRGGAYGYTF.

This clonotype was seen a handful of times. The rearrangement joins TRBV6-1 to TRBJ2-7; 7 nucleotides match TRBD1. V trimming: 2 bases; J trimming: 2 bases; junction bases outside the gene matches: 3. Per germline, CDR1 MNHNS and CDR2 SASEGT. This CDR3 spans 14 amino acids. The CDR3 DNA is TGTGCCAGCAGTGAAAATGGACAGGCCTACGAGCAGTACTTC. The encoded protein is CASSENGQAYEQYF.

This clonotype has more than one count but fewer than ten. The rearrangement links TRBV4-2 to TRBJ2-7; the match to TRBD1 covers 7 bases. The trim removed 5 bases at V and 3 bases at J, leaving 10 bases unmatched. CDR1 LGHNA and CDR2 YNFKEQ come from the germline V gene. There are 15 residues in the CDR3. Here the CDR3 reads CASSTIQGTDYEQYF. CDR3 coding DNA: TGTGCCAGCAGCACAATACAGGGGACAGACTACGAGCAGTACTTC.

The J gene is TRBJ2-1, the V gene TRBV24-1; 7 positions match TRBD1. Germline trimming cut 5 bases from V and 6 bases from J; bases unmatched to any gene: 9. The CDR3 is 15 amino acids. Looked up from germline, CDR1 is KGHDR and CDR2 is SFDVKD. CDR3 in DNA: TGTGCCACCAGTGTAGGGACAGTCTGGGGCAATGAGCAGTTCTTC. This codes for CATSVGTVWGNEQFF.

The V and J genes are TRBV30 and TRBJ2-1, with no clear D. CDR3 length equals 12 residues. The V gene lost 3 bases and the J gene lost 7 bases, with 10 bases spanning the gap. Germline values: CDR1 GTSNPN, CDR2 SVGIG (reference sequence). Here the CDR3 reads CAWSELKNEQFF. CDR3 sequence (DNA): TGTGCCTGGAGCGAACTAAAGAATGAGCAGTTCTTC.

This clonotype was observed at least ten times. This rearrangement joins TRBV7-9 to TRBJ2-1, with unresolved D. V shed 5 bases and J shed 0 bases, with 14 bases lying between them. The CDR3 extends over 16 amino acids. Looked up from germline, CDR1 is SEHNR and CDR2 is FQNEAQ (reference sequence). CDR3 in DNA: TGTGCCAGCAGCACTAAAGGGATTAGCTCCTACAATGAGCAGTTCTTC. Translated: CASSTKGISSYNEQFF.

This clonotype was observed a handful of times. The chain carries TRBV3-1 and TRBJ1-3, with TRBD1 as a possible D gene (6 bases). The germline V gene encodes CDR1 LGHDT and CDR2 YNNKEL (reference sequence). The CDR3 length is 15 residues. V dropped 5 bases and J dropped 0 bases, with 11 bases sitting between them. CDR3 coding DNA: TGTGCCAGCAGCAGACAGGTCCTCTCTGGAAACACCATATATTTT. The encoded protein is CASSRQVLSGNTIYF.

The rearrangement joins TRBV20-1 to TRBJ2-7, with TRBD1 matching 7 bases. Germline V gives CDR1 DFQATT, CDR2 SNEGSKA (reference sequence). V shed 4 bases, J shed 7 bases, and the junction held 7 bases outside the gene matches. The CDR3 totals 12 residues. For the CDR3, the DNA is TGCAGTGCTACACAGGGGCGTCGGGAGCAGTACTTC. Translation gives CSATQGRREQYF.

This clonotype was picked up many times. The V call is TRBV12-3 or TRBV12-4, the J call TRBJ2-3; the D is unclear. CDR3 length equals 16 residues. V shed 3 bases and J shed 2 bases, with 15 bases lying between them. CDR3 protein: CASSLLGSTLTDTQYF. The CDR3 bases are TGTGCCAGCAGTTTGTTAGGTTCCACCCTCACAGATACGCAGTATTTT.

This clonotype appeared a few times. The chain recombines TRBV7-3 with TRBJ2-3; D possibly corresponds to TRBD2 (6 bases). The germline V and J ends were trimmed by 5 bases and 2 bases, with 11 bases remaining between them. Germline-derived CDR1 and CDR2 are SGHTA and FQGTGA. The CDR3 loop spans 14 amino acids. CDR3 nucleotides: TGTGCCAGCAGCACGGGAGTTTTCACAGATACGCAGTATTTT. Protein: CASSTGVFTDTQYF. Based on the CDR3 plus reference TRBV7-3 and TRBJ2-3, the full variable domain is GAGVSQTPSNKVTEKGKYVELRCDPISGHTALYWYRQSLGQGPEFLIYFQGTGAADDSGLPNDRFFAVRPEGSVSTLKIQRTERGDSAVYLCASSTGVFTDTQYFGPGTRLTVL.

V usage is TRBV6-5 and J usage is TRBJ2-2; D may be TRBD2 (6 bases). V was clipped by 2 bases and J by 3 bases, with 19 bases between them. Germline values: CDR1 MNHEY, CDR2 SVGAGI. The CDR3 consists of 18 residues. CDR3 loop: CASSYDGSSATYTGELFF. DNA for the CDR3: TGTGCCAGCAGTTACGACGGGTCTAGCGCTACGTACACCGGGGAGCTGTTTTTT.

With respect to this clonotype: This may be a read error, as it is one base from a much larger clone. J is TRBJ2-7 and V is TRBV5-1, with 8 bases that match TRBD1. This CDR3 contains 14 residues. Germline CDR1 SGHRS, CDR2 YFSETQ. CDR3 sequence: CAISLTDRADEQYF. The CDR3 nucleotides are TGCGCCATCAGCTTGACGGACAGGGCCGACGAGCAGTACTTC.

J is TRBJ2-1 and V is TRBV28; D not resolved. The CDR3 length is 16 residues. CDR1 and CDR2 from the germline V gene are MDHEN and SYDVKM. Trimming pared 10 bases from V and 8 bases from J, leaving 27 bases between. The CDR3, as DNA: TGTGCCAACCCAACACTCTTTAACATTCTTATGGATGAGCAGTTCTTC. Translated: CANPTLFNILMDEQFF.

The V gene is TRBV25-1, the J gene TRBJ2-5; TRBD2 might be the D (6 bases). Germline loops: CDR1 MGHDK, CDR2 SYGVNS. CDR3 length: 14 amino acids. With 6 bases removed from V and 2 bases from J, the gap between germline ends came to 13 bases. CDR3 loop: CASRAGGAQETQYF. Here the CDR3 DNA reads TGTGCCAGCAGGGCAGGAGGGGCACAAGAGACCCAGTACTTC.

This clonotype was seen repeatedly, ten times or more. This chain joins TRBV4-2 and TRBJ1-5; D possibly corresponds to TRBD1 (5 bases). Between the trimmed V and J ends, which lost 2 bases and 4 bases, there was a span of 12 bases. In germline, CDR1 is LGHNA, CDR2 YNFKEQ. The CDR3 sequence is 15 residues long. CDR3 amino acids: CASSQLQGPNQPQHF. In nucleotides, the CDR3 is TGTGCCAGCAGCCAACTCCAGGGCCCGAATCAGCCCCAGCATTTT.

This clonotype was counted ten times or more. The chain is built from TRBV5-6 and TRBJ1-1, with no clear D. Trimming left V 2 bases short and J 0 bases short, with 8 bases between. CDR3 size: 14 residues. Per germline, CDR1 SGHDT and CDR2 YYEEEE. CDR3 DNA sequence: TGTGCCAGCAGCTTAGGGTTCATGAACACTGAAGCTTTCTTT. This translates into CASSLGFMNTEAFF.

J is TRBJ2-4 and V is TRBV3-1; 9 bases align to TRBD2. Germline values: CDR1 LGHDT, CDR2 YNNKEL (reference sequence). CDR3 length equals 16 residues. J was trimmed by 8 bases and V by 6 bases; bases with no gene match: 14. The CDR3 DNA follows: TGTGCCAGCAGTCATCTAGCGGGGTCCTGGGGTGACATTCAGTACTTC. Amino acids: CASSHLAGSWGDIQYF.

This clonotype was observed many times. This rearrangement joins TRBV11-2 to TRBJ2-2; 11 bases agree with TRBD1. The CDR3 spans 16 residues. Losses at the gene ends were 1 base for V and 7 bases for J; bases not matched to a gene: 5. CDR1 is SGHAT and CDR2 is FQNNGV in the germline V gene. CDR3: CASSLAGQGVNGELFF. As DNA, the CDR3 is TGTGCCAGCAGCTTAGCGGGACAGGGGGTCAACGGGGAGCTGTTTTTT.

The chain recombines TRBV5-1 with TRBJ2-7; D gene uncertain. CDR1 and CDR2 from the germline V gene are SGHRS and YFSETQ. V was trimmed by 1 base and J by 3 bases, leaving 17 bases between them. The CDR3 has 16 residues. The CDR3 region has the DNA TGCGCCAGCAGCTTGCGTTCGGGTGGGGTCAACTACGAGCAGTACTTC. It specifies CASSLRSGGVNYEQYF. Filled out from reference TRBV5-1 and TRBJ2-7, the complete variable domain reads KAGVTQTPRYLIKTRGQQVTLSCSPISGHRSVSWYQQTPGQGLQFLFEYFSETQRNKGNFPGRFSGRQFSNSRSEMNVSTLELGDSALYLCASSLRSGGVNYEQYFGPGTRLTVT.

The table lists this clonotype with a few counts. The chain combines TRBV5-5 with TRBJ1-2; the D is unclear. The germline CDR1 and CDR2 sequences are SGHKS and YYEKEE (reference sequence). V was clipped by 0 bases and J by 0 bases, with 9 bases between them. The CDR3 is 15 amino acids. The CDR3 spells CASSLAYSPNYGYTF. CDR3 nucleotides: TGTGCCAGCAGCTTGGCCTACAGCCCTAACTATGGCTACACCTTC.

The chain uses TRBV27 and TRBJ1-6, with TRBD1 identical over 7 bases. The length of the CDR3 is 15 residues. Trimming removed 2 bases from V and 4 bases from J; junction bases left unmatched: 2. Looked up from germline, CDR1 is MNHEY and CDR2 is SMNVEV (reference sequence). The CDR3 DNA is TGTGCCAGCAGTTTAACAGGGGTTTATAATTCACCCCTCCACTTT. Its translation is CASSLTGVYNSPLHF.

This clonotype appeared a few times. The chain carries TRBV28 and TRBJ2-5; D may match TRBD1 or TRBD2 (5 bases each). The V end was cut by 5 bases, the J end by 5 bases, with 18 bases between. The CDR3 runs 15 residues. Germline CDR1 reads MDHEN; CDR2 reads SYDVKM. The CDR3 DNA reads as TGTGCCAGCAGTCCCCCGGGACGTTGGATGGAGACCCAGTACTTC. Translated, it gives CASSPPGRWMETQYF.

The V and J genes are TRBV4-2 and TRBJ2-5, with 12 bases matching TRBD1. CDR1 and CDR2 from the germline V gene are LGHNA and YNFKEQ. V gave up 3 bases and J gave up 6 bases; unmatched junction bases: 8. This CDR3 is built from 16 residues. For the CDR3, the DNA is TGTGCCAGCAGCCATGCCGGGACAGGGGGCCGAAAGACCCAGTACTTC. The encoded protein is CASSHAGTGGRKTQYF.

The CDR3 nucleotides are TGTGCCAGCAGTTACTCGAGAGGTTCCTACTCCTACGAGCAGTACTTC. This codes for CASSYSRGSYSYEQYF. The J gene is TRBJ2-7, the V gene TRBV6-5, with D unresolved. The V gene lost 0 bases and the J gene lost 0 bases, with 12 bases spanning the gap. Germline V gene lookup returns CDR1 MNHEY and CDR2 SVGAGI. The CDR3 covers 16 residues.

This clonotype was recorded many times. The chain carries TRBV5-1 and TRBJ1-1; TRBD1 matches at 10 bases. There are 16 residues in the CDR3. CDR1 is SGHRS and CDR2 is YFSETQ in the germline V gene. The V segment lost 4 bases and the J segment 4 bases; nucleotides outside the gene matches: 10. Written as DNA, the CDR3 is TGCGCCAGCAGCCGTCCCGGGACAGGGGTAGTCACTGAAGCTTTCTTT. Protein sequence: CASSRPGTGVVTEAFF.

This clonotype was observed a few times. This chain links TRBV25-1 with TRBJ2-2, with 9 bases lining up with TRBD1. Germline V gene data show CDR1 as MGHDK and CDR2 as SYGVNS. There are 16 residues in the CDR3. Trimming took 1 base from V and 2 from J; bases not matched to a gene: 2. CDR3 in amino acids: CASSEWDRANTGELFF. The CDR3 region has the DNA TGTGCCAGCAGTGAATGGGACAGGGCAAACACCGGGGAGCTGTTTTTT.

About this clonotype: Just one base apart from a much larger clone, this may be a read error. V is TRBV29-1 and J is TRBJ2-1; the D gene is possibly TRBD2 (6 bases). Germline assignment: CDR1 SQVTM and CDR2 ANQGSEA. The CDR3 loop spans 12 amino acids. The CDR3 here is CSVLATYSEQFF. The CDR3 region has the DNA TGCAGCGTTCTAGCGACTTACAGTGAGCAGTTCTTC.